This is a list of T cell receptor beta chains from one sample in a study of cytomegalovirus exposure and HLA in healthy donors. The table came from immunoSEQ multiplex PCR; TCRdb's copy has only in-frame clones and leaves some out. The sample contains approximately 130,000 clones, 75% to 90% of which appear only once. Sequencing was carried out using PBMCs. These receptors were collected from a woman in her forties in good health and CMV-seropositive. Each CDR3 is given without its conserved first and last residue. A D gene is named only where the DNA matches it firmly.

D gene	J gene	V gene	CDR3 protein
TRBD1	TRBJ1-4	TRBV7-9	ASSTDRTNEKLF
-	TRBJ2-2	TRBV18	ASSPDTNTGELF
-	TRBJ2-3	TRBV11-2	ASSFVGESTDTQY
-	TRBJ1-3	TRBV7-6	ASSVTGKLGNTIY
-	TRBJ1-2	TRBV27	ASSRRSNYGYT
-	TRBJ2-5	TRBV28	ASSSVTESQETQY
-	TRBJ1-3	TRBV2	ASSEWRRPSGNTIY
TRBD2	TRBJ2-5	TRBV10-3	AISPSGRGETQY
TRBD1	TRBJ1-4	TRBV5-1	ATSWTGGEKLF
-	TRBJ1-5	TRBV6-5	ASSTDSPNQPQH
-	TRBJ2-3	TRBV7-9	SSSLPHGREDTQY
-	TRBJ1-2	TRBV11-2	ASSLGTSGGYT
-	TRBJ1-1	TRBV5-1	ASSVTGIPVAEAF
TRBD2	TRBJ2-5	TRBV6-6	ASSGGSGRDQETQY
-	TRBJ2-2	TRBV7-9	ASISNTGELF
-	TRBJ2-1	TRBV4-1	ASSQDQLGGAYNEQF
TRBD2	TRBJ2-3	TRBV19	ASSMATGGLTDTQY
-	TRBJ1-1	TRBV10-3	AIRLGVSGLVNTEAF
-	TRBJ2-7	TRBV28	ASSAPVTYEQY
-	TRBJ1-3	TRBV2	ASARTGPSGNTIY
TRBD1	TRBJ1-2	TRBV5-1	ASSRRTGDNYGYT
-	TRBJ1-2	TRBV5-1	ASSLTANYGYT
-	TRBJ2-7	TRBV13	ASSLTSSDEQY
-	TRBJ1-3	TRBV5-1	ASSLELGGSGNTIY